A single sample is the source of the 16 T cell receptor beta chains below, sequenced in a study of beta chain features in type 1 diabetes. Study-wide findings and caveats: TCRB CDR3 length was moderately but significantly reduced in all four CD4+ subsets of Type 1 diabetes patients.

For these receptors, no antigen is known. Of the isolated RNA, all was reverse transcribed, and so the sequenced material was expressed TCRB transcripts. The assay was immunoSEQ multiplex PCR, and TCRdb's table has in-frame clones only and misses some. The table has 240,000 or so clones, about 15% seen once. Sequencing was done on a sample of naive CD4+ T cells from blood. All receptors derive from a young man with type 1 diabetes.

The J gene is TRBJ1-2, the V gene TRBV28; D is possibly TRBD1 (5 bases). Germline lookup yields CDR1 MDHEN and CDR2 SYDVKM. V lost 2 bases and J 7 bases, leaving 8 bases between the germline ends. The CDR3 has 12 amino acids. The CDR3, as DNA: TGTGCCAGCAGTTTACTTCAGGGTGGCTACACCTTC. It is translated as CASSLLQGGYTF.

This clone was seen only a few times. The V gene is TRBV15, the J gene TRBJ2-1, with D perhaps matching TRBD2 (6 bases). CDR3 size: 15 residues. Per the germline V gene, CDR1 is LNHNV and CDR2 is YYDKDF (reference sequence). V dropped 1 base and J dropped 7 bases, with 14 bases sitting between them. CDR3 sequence: CATSRGTGVGNEQFF. In nucleotides, the CDR3 is TGTGCCACCAGCAGAGGAACGGGAGTTGGGAATGAGCAGTTCTTC.

This clone was counted only a few times. The gene calls are TRBV7-2 and TRBJ2-5; TRBD2 agrees at 11 bases. CDR3 size: 18 residues. Germline V lookup: CDR1 SGHTA, CDR2 FQGNSA. J was trimmed by 2 bases and V by 5 bases; bases with no gene match: 13. The CDR3 spells CASSRASSSGGPQETQYF. For the CDR3, the DNA is TGTGCCAGCAGCCGAGCTTCGTCTAGCGGGGGGCCTCAAGAGACCCAGTACTTC.

This clone was counted between two and nine times. The CDR3 nucleotides read TGTGCCAGCAGTCCCCGTGGGCAGGGGACCTACAATGAGCAGTTCTTC. It translates to CASSPRGQGTYNEQFF. The chain joins TRBV27 to TRBJ2-1; D is perhaps TRBD1 (6 bases). V lost 5 bases, J lost 2 bases, and 16 bases lay in between. This CDR3 is 16 amino acids long. Germline CDR1 is MNHEY and CDR2 is SMNVEV (reference sequence).

This clone was picked up a small number of times. The genes are TRBV5-1 and TRBJ2-4; D is possibly TRBD1 (5 bases). The CDR3 has 15 residues. Trimming removed 0 bases from V and 1 base from J, with 8 bases in between. Germline lookup yields CDR1 SGHRS and CDR2 YFSETQ. The CDR3 DNA sequence: TGCGCCAGCAGCTTGGGTCAGGGTGCCAAAAACATTCAGTACTTC. It encodes CASSLGQGAKNIQYF.

This clone has more than one count but fewer than ten. This CDR3 reads CASRTGGAGQPQHF. The DNA of the CDR3 is TGTGCCAGCAGGACAGGGGGCGCGGGTCAGCCCCAGCATTTT. The chain uses TRBV6-6 and TRBJ1-5; 10 positions match TRBD1. The germline V gene has CDR1 MNHNY and CDR2 SVGAGI (reference sequence). CDR3 length: 14 amino acids. Trimming removed 6 bases from V and 6 bases from J; junction bases left unmatched: 5.

This clone was seen more than once but under ten times. V gene TRBV6-5 combines with J gene TRBJ1-1; no firm D call. Germline loops: CDR1 MNHEY, CDR2 SVGAGI. CDR3 length: 14 residues. Trimming removed 0 bases from V and 5 bases from J, with 10 bases in between. CDR3: CASSYSGFGTEAFF. CDR3 nucleotides: TGTGCCAGCAGTTACTCAGGTTTCGGGACTGAAGCTTTCTTT.

This chain connects TRBV25-1 to TRBJ1-1; D remains ambiguous. The CDR3 has 12 amino acids. V shed 2 bases and J shed 3 bases, with 4 bases lying between them. The germline V gene has CDR1 MGHDK and CDR2 SYGVNS. For the CDR3, the DNA is TGTGCCAGCAGTGAAGCGGACACTGAAGCTTTCTTT. Its protein product is CASSEADTEAFF.

In its sample, this clone was seen a few times. The chain has TRBV18 and TRBJ1-2; TRBD1 might be the D (5 bases). CDR3 length: 15 residues. Germline CDR1 and CDR2: KGHSH and LQKENI. With 6 bases removed from V and 2 bases from J, the gap between germline ends came to 16 bases. This CDR3 is CASSPPVGANYGYTF. Here the CDR3 DNA reads TGTGCCAGCTCCCCTCCCGTAGGGGCCAACTATGGCTACACCTTC.

A few counts support this clone. The genes are TRBV25-1 and TRBJ2-5; possible D gene TRBD1, 6 bases. Trimming stripped 5 bases from V and 5 bases from J, with 15 bases between. From germline, CDR1 is MGHDK and CDR2 SYGVNS. CDR3 length equals 14 residues. This chain's CDR3 is CASSFTGGRETQYF. The CDR3 DNA is TGTGCCAGCAGTTTTACTGGGGGCCGGGAGACCCAGTACTTC.

This clone turned up a few times. The rearrangement links TRBV18 to TRBJ2-7; no definite D call. The CDR3 covers 14 residues. V was pared by 2 bases and J by 5 bases, with 13 bases between. CDR1 is KGHSH, CDR2 LQKENI, per germline. As DNA, the CDR3 is TGTGCCAGCTCACCAAATCTGAGTTCGGACGAGCAGTACTTC. It yields the protein CASSPNLSSDEQYF.

This chain links TRBV4-1 with TRBJ2-1; D possibly corresponds to TRBD2 (5 bases). Trimming took off 0 bases at V and 0 bases at J, with 9 bases between the two ends. Germline lookup yields CDR1 MGHRA and CDR2 YSYEKL. The CDR3 is 16 residues long. The CDR3 bases are TGCGCCAGCAGCCAAGAGAGGGAACGCTCCTACAATGAGCAGTTCTTC. Translated, it gives CASSQERERSYNEQFF.

The CDR3 is CASSTATGGVAPYGYTF. The CDR3 bases are TGTGCCAGTAGTACCGCCACTGGAGGGGTCGCTCCCTATGGCTACACCTTC. The chain combines TRBV19 with TRBJ1-2; possible D gene TRBD1, 5 bases. Trimming removed 4 bases from V and 4 bases from J, with 22 bases in between. Per germline, CDR1 LNHDA and CDR2 SQIVND (reference sequence). This CDR3 is built from 17 residues.

The rearrangement links TRBV29-1 to TRBJ2-4, with TRBD2 matching over 7 bases. The CDR3 has 15 residues. V gave up 1 base and J gave up 1 base; unmatched junction bases: 4. Germline assignment: CDR1 SQVTM and CDR2 ANQGSEA. CDR3: CSVEAVGGAKNIQYF. CDR3 in DNA: TGCAGCGTTGAAGCGGTGGGGGGGGCCAAAAACATTCAGTACTTC.

The table lists this clone with a few counts. The chain is built from TRBV11-2 and TRBJ2-7, with D possibly TRBD2 on 5 matching bases. This CDR3 is 13 amino acids long. Germline CDR1 SGHAT, CDR2 FQNNGV. V was trimmed by 9 bases and J by 4 bases, leaving 16 bases between them. CDR3 nucleotide sequence: TGTGCCAGTCGCCCCCCGGGAAGTTACGAGCAGTACTTC. Translating gives CASRPPGSYEQYF.

The chain carries TRBV7-2 and TRBJ2-5, with D unclear. V was cut by 2 bases and J by 2 bases, with 9 bases left in between. This CDR3 has 14 residues. The germline V gene has CDR1 SGHTA and CDR2 FQGNSA. CDR3 sequence reads: CASSLYQRQETQYF. CDR3 nucleotide sequence: TGTGCCAGCAGCTTATACCAGCGACAAGAGACCCAGTACTTC.